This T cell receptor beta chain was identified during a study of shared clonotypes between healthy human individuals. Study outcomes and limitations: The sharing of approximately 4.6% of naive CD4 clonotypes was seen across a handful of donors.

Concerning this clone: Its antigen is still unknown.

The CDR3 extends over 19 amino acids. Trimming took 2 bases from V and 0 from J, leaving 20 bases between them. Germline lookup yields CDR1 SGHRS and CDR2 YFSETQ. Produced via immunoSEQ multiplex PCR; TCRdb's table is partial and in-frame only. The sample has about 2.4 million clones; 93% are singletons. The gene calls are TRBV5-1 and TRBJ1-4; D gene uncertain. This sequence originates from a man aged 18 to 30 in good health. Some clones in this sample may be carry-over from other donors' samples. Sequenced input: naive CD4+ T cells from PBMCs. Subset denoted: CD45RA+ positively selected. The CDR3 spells CASSFTGPQSGATNEKLFF. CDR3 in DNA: TGCGCCAGCAGCTTCACTGGTCCCCAATCGGGTGCAACTAATGAAAAACTGTTTTTT.